This T cell receptor beta chain appears in the sequencing data of a study of shared clonotypes between healthy human individuals. Findings and caveats of the study: Few donors restricted represented genetic and exposure-history diversity. Clonotype sharing among donors likely depends on sequencing depth. Generation probability values for non-shared clonotypes were lower than those for clonotypes shared by all four donors.

With respect to this clone: No antigen is known for it.

The CDR3 is 17 amino acids. CDR1 is SGHRS, CDR2 YFSETQ, per germline. Trimming at V came to 4 bases and at J to 7 bases, leaving 18 bases not matched to a gene. Generated by immunoSEQ multiplex PCR, the TCRdb table keeps only in-frame clones and is missing some. The sample lists over a million clones, roughly 80% occurring once. V usage is TRBV5-1 and J usage is TRBJ2-7, with 9 bases lining up with TRBD2. The sequence was obtained from a man aged 18 to 29 in good health. The sequenced material came from memory CD4+ T cells sorted from blood. Sample subset: CD45RA-negative fraction. As DNA, the CDR3 is TGCGCCAGCAGCATCGGTTTGGTCGCGGGAGGGCCGTCTGAGCAGTACTTC. It specifies CASSIGLVAGGPSEQYF.